The 17 T cell receptor beta chains below were found in one sample sequenced in a study of cytotoxic CD8 clonotypes in ibrutinib-treated CLL. Method: immunoSEQ multiplex PCR; TCRdb's copy keeps in-frame clones and lacks some. In the table there are approximately 300,000 clones, about 77% of which are singletons. Specimen: PBMCs, collected before ibrutinib treatment. Receptors were obtained from a human donor with chronic lymphocytic leukemia.

The chain couples TRBV10-1 to TRBJ2-3, with 8 bases lining up with TRBD2. Per the germline V gene, CDR1 is WNHNN and CDR2 is SYGVQD (reference sequence). V lost 1 base to trimming and J lost 0 bases; unmatched junction nucleotides: 3. This CDR3 is 16 amino acids long. DNA for the CDR3: TGCGCCAGCAGTGAGTATAGCGGGGCAAGCACAGATACGCAGTATTTT. The encoded protein is CASSEYSGASTDTQYF.

V and J are TRBV7-3 and TRBJ2-1; D is unclear. V gave up 1 base and J gave up 9 bases, with 7 bases separating them. The CDR3 has 12 amino acids. CDR1 is SGHTA, CDR2 FQGTGA, per germline. CDR3 sequence: CASSLREGEQFF. The CDR3 nucleotides are TGTGCCAGCAGCTTAAGAGAAGGTGAGCAGTTCTTC.

This chain uses TRBV5-1 with TRBJ1-6, with D uncertain. CDR1 and CDR2 (germline): SGHRS, YFSETQ. This CDR3 spans 14 amino acids. Trimming took 3 bases from V and 5 from J, leaving 9 bases between them. The CDR3 loop reads CASSSTDNNSPLHF. The CDR3 nucleotides read TGCGCCAGCAGCTCGACTGACAATAATTCACCCCTCCACTTT.

The chain recombines TRBV5-1 with TRBJ2-7; 9 bases map to TRBD1. There are 15 residues in the CDR3. CDR1 and CDR2 from the germline V gene are SGHRS and YFSETQ. Germline trimming cut 0 bases from V and 3 bases from J; bases unmatched to any gene: 4. CDR3 in DNA: TGCGCCAGCAGCTTGGGCGTGACAGGGGGCTACGAGCAGTACTTC. Translating it yields CASSLGVTGGYEQYF.

The rearrangement uses TRBV7-9 and TRBJ1-2; 7 nucleotides line up with TRBD1. CDR1 is SEHNR and CDR2 is FQNEAQ in the germline V gene (reference sequence). The CDR3 consists of 16 residues. J gave up 5 bases and V 0 bases, and 9 bases lay outside the gene matches. The CDR3 nucleotides are TGTGCCAGCAGCTTAGCGGGGACAGCAACTCGATATGGCTACACCTTC. Its protein product is CASSLAGTATRYGYTF.

The rearrangement uses TRBV30 and TRBJ1-1; D is undetermined. Looked up from germline, CDR1 is GTSNPN and CDR2 is SVGIG (reference sequence). The CDR3 contains 11 residues. The V end lost 3 bases, the J end lost 7 bases, and 9 bases lay between the germline ends. CDR3 coding DNA: TGTGCCTGGAGCCGAGACCATGAAGCTTTCTTT. It yields the protein CAWSRDHEAFF.

The genes are TRBV27 and TRBJ2-7; tentative D call: TRBD1 (5 bases). Germline CDR1 reads MNHEY; CDR2 reads SMNVEV (reference sequence). This CDR3 comprises 14 residues. V lost 0 bases, J lost 2 bases, and 8 bases lay in between. CDR3 coding DNA: TGTGCCAGCAGTTTATCTGGCAGGGCCTACGAGCAGTACTTC. Protein sequence: CASSLSGRAYEQYF.

The J gene is TRBJ2-1, the V gene TRBV18; D is ambiguous. Germline CDR1 reads KGHSH; CDR2 reads LQKENI. V was shortened by 2 bases and J by 7 bases, with 6 bases between the two germline ends. The CDR3 consists of 12 residues. CDR3 nucleotides: TGTGCCAGCTCACCAGAGTGGAATGAGCAGTTCTTC. Its translation is CASSPEWNEQFF.

CDR3 DNA: TGTGCCTGGAGTCTTCCTAGGACAGGGAAAGAGACCCAGTACTTC. Its protein product is CAWSLPRTGKETQYF. J is TRBJ2-5 and V is TRBV30; 8 positions agree with TRBD1. V shed 2 bases, J shed 3 bases, and the junction held 8 bases outside the gene matches. This CDR3 comprises 15 residues. Germline-derived CDR1 and CDR2 are GTSNPN and SVGIG (reference sequence).

The chain joins TRBV5-1 to TRBJ1-1; 10 nucleotides align to TRBD1. The junction had 11 bases not matched to a gene; V was cut back by 3 bases and J by 0 bases. Germline V gives CDR1 SGHRS, CDR2 YFSETQ. The CDR3 is 18 residues long. CDR3 sequence: CASSSPGTGEVMNTEAFF. CDR3 bases: TGCGCCAGCAGCTCACCCGGGACAGGGGAAGTGATGAACACTGAAGCTTTCTTT.

This clone was observed once. The chain joins TRBV19 to TRBJ2-7; D gene uncertain. V was pared by 8 bases and J by 3 bases, with 14 bases between. Germline V gene data show CDR1 as LNHDA and CDR2 as SQIVND (reference sequence). CDR3 length: 13 amino acids. The CDR3: CASVANSGYEQYF. The DNA for the CDR3 is TGTGCCAGTGTGGCAAATTCTGGCTACGAGCAGTACTTC. The whole variable domain, remainder taken from reference TRBV19 and TRBJ2-7, is DGGITQSPKYLFRKEGQNVTLSCEQNLNHDAMYWYRQDPGQGLRLIYYSQIVNDFQKGDIAEGYSVSREKKESFPLTVTSAQKNPTAFYLCASVANSGYEQYFGPGTRLTVT.

This clone was counted once. The chain links TRBV7-9 to TRBJ1-2; D unresolved. Germline CDR1 reads SEHNR; CDR2 reads FQNEAQ (reference sequence). The germline V and J ends were trimmed by 1 base and 0 bases, with 3 bases remaining between them. The CDR3 is 13 residues long. The CDR3 here is CASSLEANYGYTF. The CDR3 bases are TGTGCCAGCAGCTTAGAAGCTAACTATGGCTACACCTTC.

This chain connects TRBV5-6 to TRBJ2-2, with 11 bases fitting TRBD2. The germline CDR1 and CDR2 sequences are SGHDT and YYEEEE. After removal of 2 bases from V and 3 bases from J, the junction contained 6 bases not matched to a gene. CDR3 length: 17 amino acids. In DNA form, the CDR3 reads TGTGCCAGCAGCTTTTTTGGACTAGCGGGTGACACCGGGGAGCTGTTTTTT. Translated, it gives CASSFFGLAGDTGELFF. Full variable domain (rest looked up from reference TRBV5-6 and TRBJ2-2): DAGVTQSPTHLIKTRGQQVTLRCSPKSGHDTVSWYQQALGQGPQFIFQYYEEEERQRGNFPDRFSGHQFPNYSSELNVNALLLGDSALYLCASSFFGLAGDTGELFFGEGSRLTVL.

This chain connects TRBV7-3 to TRBJ2-1; possible D gene TRBD2, 6 bases. The CDR3 runs 15 residues. V shed 2 bases and J shed 4 bases, with 12 bases lying between them. The V gene's germline CDR1 is SGHTA and CDR2 FQGTGA. The CDR3 DNA sequence: TGTGCCAGCAGCTTAGAGGCGGGACCGTACAATGAGCAGTTCTTC. Translation gives CASSLEAGPYNEQFF.

The chain has TRBV5-6 and TRBJ2-5; D may be TRBD2 (5 bases). V lost 0 bases, J lost 1 base, and 13 bases lay in between. This CDR3 region has 16 residues. Germline assignment: CDR1 SGHDT and CDR2 YYEEEE. CDR3 nucleotides: TGTGCCAGCAGCTTGGGCGGGTGGAGTATCCAAGAGACCCAGTACTTC. Its protein is CASSLGGWSIQETQYF.

The rearrangement links TRBV5-5 to TRBJ2-1; a possible D gene is TRBD2 (6 bases). Looked up from germline, CDR1 is SGHKS and CDR2 is YYEKEE (reference sequence). The CDR3 length is 15 residues. Trimming took off 2 bases at V and 0 bases at J, with 9 bases between the two ends. This chain's CDR3 is CASSFSGSSYNEQFF. CDR3 in DNA: TGTGCCAGCAGCTTTTCCGGGAGCTCCTACAATGAGCAGTTCTTC.

V gene TRBV10-1 combines with J gene TRBJ2-3; tentatively, D is TRBD1 (6 bases). The CDR3 is made up of 17 amino acids. The V end was cut by 3 bases, the J end by 4 bases, with 20 bases between. Germline values: CDR1 WNHNN, CDR2 SYGVQD (reference sequence). Here the CDR3 reads CASSDLLGTNPSDTQYF. Here the CDR3 DNA reads TGCGCCAGCAGTGATCTTCTTGGGACAAATCCCTCAGATACGCAGTATTTT.